The clone carrying this TCR beta chain was detected once. Its antigen is still unknown. Sample-barcoded 5' priming and a J-beta primer mix drove a second PCR of about 7 to 12 cycles. Every sample produced at least 2.5 million CDR3-containing paired-end reads. Using its own MiXCR run on the 5' RACE reads, TCRdb lists one record per CDR3 protein. Among fewer than 2 million distinct CDR3 sequences listed, about two fifths were seen once. This entry belongs to a study of blood T cells in healthy people across ages. Study-level points and caveats: Observed TCR beta diversity per million T cells went down as age went up. This fall followed a roughly linear course with age.

V lost 7 bases to trimming and J lost 8 bases, with 15 bases between them. The germline V gene has CDR1 MNHNS and CDR2 SASEGT. This CDR3 has 13 residues. Each of the donors had around 9 milliliters of peripheral blood drawn into EDTA-treated Vacutainer tubes. This receptor was taken from a human donor in good health. The V gene is TRBV6-1, the J gene TRBJ1-5; unclear D gene. Sequenced sample: blood. The CDR3 DNA reads TGTGCCAGCATCCTGAGAGGGTTTGAGCCCCAGCATTTT. Translation: CASILRGFEPQHF.